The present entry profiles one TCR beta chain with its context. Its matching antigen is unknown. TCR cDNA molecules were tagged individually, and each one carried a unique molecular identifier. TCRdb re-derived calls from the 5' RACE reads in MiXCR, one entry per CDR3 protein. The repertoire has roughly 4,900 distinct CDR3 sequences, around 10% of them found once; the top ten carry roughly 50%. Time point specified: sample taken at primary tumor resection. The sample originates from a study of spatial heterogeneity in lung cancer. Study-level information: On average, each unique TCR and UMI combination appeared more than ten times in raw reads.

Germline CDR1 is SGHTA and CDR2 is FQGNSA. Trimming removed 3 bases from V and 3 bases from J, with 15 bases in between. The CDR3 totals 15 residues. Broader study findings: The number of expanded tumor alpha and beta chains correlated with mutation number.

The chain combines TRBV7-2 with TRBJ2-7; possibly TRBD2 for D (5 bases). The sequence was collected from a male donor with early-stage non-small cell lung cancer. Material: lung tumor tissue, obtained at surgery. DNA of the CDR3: TGTGCCAGCAGCTTGGCGGTGGGTGGGAGCTACGAGCAGTACTTC. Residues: CASSLAVGGSYEQYF.